The 24 T cell receptor beta chains presented below share a single source sample, sequenced in a study. MiXCR was run by TCRdb on the RT-PCR reads, yielding one entry per CDR3 protein. The sample lists approximately 720,000 distinct CDR3 sequences; 14% were seen once. Sequencing used memory CD4+ T cells from blood. These receptor sequences come from a female donor in good health, serving as a healthy control.

The chain joins TRBV7-2 to TRBJ2-2; D is undetermined. The CDR3 spans 14 residues. Trimming took off 4 bases at V and 3 bases at J, with 9 bases between the two ends. Germline V gene sequence: CDR1 SGHTA, CDR2 FQGNSA. The CDR3 loop is CASSWISYTGELFF. The CDR3, as DNA: TGTGCCAGCAGCTGGATAAGTTACACCGGGGAGCTGTTTTTT.

This clonotype was seen a handful of times. V gene TRBV28 combines with J gene TRBJ1-5; 8 bases line up with TRBD1. J lost 7 bases, V lost 4 bases, and 6 bases had no gene match. The CDR3 has 14 residues. The germline V gene encodes CDR1 MDHEN and CDR2 SYDVKM. The CDR3 DNA reads as TGTGCCAGCAGTTCGAGGACAGGGACGCAGCCCCAGCATTTT. Amino acid sequence: CASSSRTGTQPQHF.

The CDR3 DNA reads TGTGCCAGCACCAACGGGGGAGAAAGCAATCAGCCCCAGCATTTT. Protein: CASTNGGESNQPQHF. The rearrangement joins TRBV6-6 to TRBJ1-5; weak D call: TRBD1 (5 bases). V was shortened by 7 bases and J by 1 base, with 14 bases between the two germline ends. Germline CDR1 and CDR2: MNHNY and SVGAGI (reference sequence). CDR3 size: 15 residues.

The rearrangement joins TRBV20-1 to TRBJ1-4; no reliable D call. V was shortened by 6 bases and J by 2 bases, with 10 bases between the two germline ends. CDR1 DFQATT and CDR2 SNEGSKA come from the germline V gene (reference sequence). The CDR3 consists of 13 residues. DNA of the CDR3: TGCAGTGCCACCGACAAGACTAATGAAAAACTGTTTTTT. Protein: CSATDKTNEKLFF.

The sample holds many counts of this clonotype. CDR3 residues: CAISESGQRNQPQHF. CDR3 sequence (DNA): TGTGCCATCAGTGAGTCAGGACAGCGGAATCAGCCCCAGCATTTT. The chain carries TRBV10-3 and TRBJ1-5; a possible D gene is TRBD1 (6 bases). The CDR3 is made up of 15 amino acids. Germline-derived CDR1 and CDR2 are ENHRY and SYGVKD. Trimming pared 0 bases from V and 4 bases from J, leaving 10 bases between.

This clonotype was found a few times. The chain employs TRBV20-1 and TRBJ1-2; possibly TRBD1 for D (5 bases). V lost 6 bases, J lost 8 bases, and 19 bases lay in between. The CDR3 loop spans 13 amino acids. Germline V lookup: CDR1 DFQATT, CDR2 SNEGSKA (reference sequence). DNA for the CDR3: TGCAGTGCCAGGGCTGAGCCGGAGAGGGGCTACACCTTC. Translating it yields CSARAEPERGYTF.

The chain is built from TRBV9 and TRBJ2-1, with D possibly being TRBD1 (5 bases). The CDR3 consists of 15 residues. Germline V gene lookup returns CDR1 SGDLS and CDR2 YYNGEE. Deletions cut 1 base from V and 3 bases from J, with 11 bases between. The CDR3, as DNA: TGTGCCAGCAGCGTAAGGGGCCAAAGCTACAATGAGCAGTTCTTC. Encoded protein: CASSVRGQSYNEQFF.

J is TRBJ2-7 and V is TRBV10-3; D remains ambiguous. Between the trimmed V and J ends, which lost 7 bases and 0 bases, there was a span of 10 bases. The CDR3 length is 13 residues. The germline CDR1 and CDR2 sequences are ENHRY and SYGVKD. The CDR3 DNA reads TGTGCCATCAATCCCGAGTTCTCCTACGAGCAGTACTTC. This gives the protein CAINPEFSYEQYF.

The V call is TRBV5-1, the J call TRBJ2-1, with D possibly matching TRBD2 (5 bases). The CDR3 is 12 residues long. The germline V gene encodes CDR1 SGHRS and CDR2 YFSETQ. V lost 0 bases to trimming and J lost 9 bases, with 7 bases between them. CDR3 bases: TGCGCCAGCAGCTTGGAGAGCGGTGAGCAGTTCTTC. It encodes CASSLESGEQFF.

This clonotype has a handful of counts. The CDR3 bases are TGCGCCAGCAGCTTACACCCAGCGAACACCGGGGAGCTGTTTTTT. It codes for CASSLHPANTGELFF. The chain couples TRBV5-1 to TRBJ2-2, with unresolved D. Germline-derived CDR1 and CDR2 are SGHRS and YFSETQ. CDR3 size: 15 residues. V was trimmed by 2 bases and J by 0 bases, leaving 8 bases between them.

This clonotype has ten or more counts. The J gene is TRBJ2-3, the V gene TRBV29-1, with D possibly being TRBD1 or TRBD2 (5 bases each). Trimming left V 4 bases short and J 1 base short, with 9 bases between. CDR1 and CDR2 from the germline V gene are SQVTM and ANQGSEA. The CDR3 consists of 13 residues. The CDR3 region is CSVVGDGTDTQYF. The CDR3 region has the DNA TGCAGCGTTGTAGGGGACGGCACAGATACGCAGTATTTT.

This clonotype has just a few counts. CDR3 sequence (DNA): TGTGCCAGCAGCCCTACCAACAAGGGGGACACTGAAGCTTTCTTT. It codes for CASSPTNKGDTEAFF. This chain links TRBV3-1 with TRBJ1-1, with D perhaps matching TRBD1 (6 bases). V gave up 4 bases and J gave up 3 bases, with 15 bases separating them. Germline V lookup: CDR1 LGHDT, CDR2 YNNKEL (reference sequence). The CDR3 contains 15 residues.

V and J are TRBV12-3 or TRBV12-4 and TRBJ1-1; D is unresolved. V was cut by 3 bases and J by 3 bases, with 8 bases left in between. The CDR3 has 13 residues. CDR3 in amino acids: CASSFNGYTEAFF. CDR3 nucleotides: TGTGCCAGCAGTTTTAACGGGTACACTGAAGCTTTCTTT.

V and J are TRBV20-1 and TRBJ1-1, with unresolved D. Trimming removed 3 bases at V and 3 bases at J, with 11 bases between. This CDR3 is built from 13 residues. CDR1 is DFQATT and CDR2 is SNEGSKA in the germline V gene (reference sequence). For the CDR3, the DNA is TGCAGTGCTAGGGGAGACCCGGACACTGAAGCTTTCTTT. Its protein product is CSARGDPDTEAFF.

The V gene is TRBV20-1, the J gene TRBJ1-5; D unclear. The V end was cut by 4 bases, the J end by 11 bases, with 15 bases between. CDR1 is DFQATT and CDR2 is SNEGSKA in the germline V gene (reference sequence). The CDR3 is 12 residues long. As DNA, the CDR3 is TGCAGTGCTAAACGGTCTCAGGAGTCCCAGCATTTT. Amino acid sequence: CSAKRSQESQHF.

Only a few counts were recorded for this clonotype. This chain joins TRBV20-1 and TRBJ1-2; D is unresolved. V shed 6 bases and J shed 2 bases, with 7 bases lying between them. CDR1 is DFQATT, CDR2 SNEGSKA, per germline (reference sequence). This CDR3 contains 11 residues. The CDR3 nucleotides are TGCAGTGCCTACCGAAACTATGGCTACACCTTC. This codes for CSAYRNYGYTF.

A word on this clonotype: A much larger clone is a single base away; this may be a read error. The chain recombines TRBV7-9 with TRBJ2-2; D may be TRBD1 (6 bases). The germline gives CDR1 SEHNR, CDR2 FQNEAQ (reference sequence). The CDR3 is made up of 16 amino acids. CDR3 protein: CASSLSTGHIVGDLFF. The CDR3 DNA is TGTGCCAGCAGCCTGAGCACGGGACACATCGTTGGGGACCTGTTTTTT.

In this sample, this clonotype turned up a few times. CDR3 loop: CASSPPSGDGGYEQYF. The DNA of the CDR3 is TGTGCCAGCAGTCCTCCCAGCGGGGACGGCGGATACGAGCAGTACTTC. The chain combines TRBV28 with TRBJ2-7, with 7 nucleotides matching TRBD2. Germline loops: CDR1 MDHEN, CDR2 SYDVKM. The CDR3 is made up of 16 amino acids. J lost 4 bases, V lost 5 bases, and 14 bases had no gene match.

This clonotype was seen more than once but under ten times. The rearrangement joins TRBV28 to TRBJ2-1; 7 bases fit TRBD1. Trimming took 6 bases from V and 2 from J; bases not matched to a gene: 4. The germline V gene has CDR1 MDHEN and CDR2 SYDVKM. CDR3 length: 14 amino acids. The chain's CDR3 is CASRTGQAYNEQFF. The CDR3 nucleotides are TGTGCCAGCAGAACCGGACAGGCCTACAATGAGCAGTTCTTC.

This clonotype has ten or more counts. The V and J genes are TRBV30 and TRBJ2-3; D is unresolved. The CDR3 is 13 amino acids. In germline, CDR1 is GTSNPN, CDR2 SVGIG (reference sequence). The V gene lost 2 bases and the J gene lost 1 base, with 7 bases spanning the gap. The CDR3, as DNA: TGTGCCTGGAGTACAAGCGGCACAGATACGCAGTATTTT. Amino acids: CAWSTSGTDTQYF.

This clonotype has ten or more counts. The V gene is TRBV29-1, the J gene TRBJ2-3; D ambiguous. There are 13 residues in the CDR3. CDR1 is SQVTM, CDR2 ANQGSEA, per germline. Trimming shortened V by 4 bases and J by 3 bases, and 11 bases separated the two germline ends. The CDR3 DNA reads TGCAGCGTTGTTAGAAGTGGTACAGATACGCAGTATTTT. The encoded protein is CSVVRSGTDTQYF.

This clonotype has at least ten counts. The chain is built from TRBV6-6 and TRBJ1-2; D is undetermined. Germline V gene sequence: CDR1 MNHNY, CDR2 SVGAGI (reference sequence). This CDR3 comprises 14 residues. V shed 5 bases and J shed 3 bases, with 13 bases lying between them. DNA for the CDR3: TGTGCCAGCAGTCCCCGTGTGGCGGACTATGGCTACACCTTC. This encodes CASSPRVADYGYTF.

The CDR3 spells CASSSRTGGLEQYF. DNA for the CDR3: TGTGCCAGCAGTTCTAGGACAGGGGGCCTCGAGCAGTACTTC. J is TRBJ2-7 and V is TRBV6-5; TRBD1 matches 11 bases. The V gene's germline CDR1 is MNHEY and CDR2 SVGAGI. Germline trimming cut 4 bases from V and 6 bases from J; bases unmatched to any gene: 5. The CDR3 loop spans 14 amino acids.

This clonotype has just a few counts. The V gene is TRBV5-1, the J gene TRBJ2-7, with 11 bases fitting TRBD1. J was trimmed by 3 bases and V by 4 bases; bases with no gene match: 3. The CDR3 consists of 14 residues. Germline lookup yields CDR1 SGHRS and CDR2 YFSETQ. CDR3 DNA: TGCGCCAGCAGCATGGGACAGGGGGTCTACGAGCAGTACTTC. Translating gives CASSMGQGVYEQYF. The full variable domain, completed using reference TRBV5-1 and TRBJ2-7, is KAGVTQTPRYLIKTRGQQVTLSCSPISGHRSVSWYQQTPGQGLQFLFEYFSETQRNKGNFPGRFSGRQFSNSRSEMNVSTLELGDSALYLCASSMGQGVYEQYFGPGTRLTVT.